Listed below are T cell receptor beta chains from one sample, sequenced in a study of blood T cell repertoires in COVID-19. Assay: immunoSEQ multiplex PCR; the TCRdb copy retains only in-frame clones and omits some. Here the sample spans about 46,000 clones, about 82% being singletons. Sequencing was carried out using peripheral blood. The receptors here all came from an elderly man with active COVID-19. The CDR3 runs from the conserved cysteine through the conserved F or W. D genes are given only for firm matches. Expanded clones are given a class, and other clones once, few, many or no size at all.

>.|.|TRBV9|TRBJ1-1
CASSVQGGSEAFF
TGTGCCAGCAGCGTACAGGGCGGCTCTGAAGCTTTCTTT
>.|.|TRBV14|TRBJ1-2
CASSQGQGQGYGYTF
TGTGCCAGCAGCCAAGGTCAGGGACAAGGCTATGGCTACACCTTC
>.|.|TRBV7-8|TRBJ2-1
CASSLDLVYSYNEQFF
TGTGCCAGCAGCTTGGACTTAGTGTATTCCTACAATGAGCAGTTCTTC
>TRBD1|.|TRBV19|TRBJ2-2
CASSAQTDRGRGTGELFF
TGTGCCAGTAGTGCCCAAACGGACAGGGGGCGAGGAACCGGGGAGCTGTTTTTT
>TRBD2|.|TRBV5-1|TRBJ2-1
CASSRSLAGGSYNEQFF
TGCGCCAGCAGCCGAAGTCTAGCGGGAGGCTCCTACAATGAGCAGTTCTTC
>TRBD2|.|TRBV15|TRBJ2-3
CATSRRSGTSFADTQYF
TGTGCCACCAGCAGAAGATCCGGGACTAGCTTTGCAGATACGCAGTATTTT
>TRBD1|.|TRBV4-3|TRBJ1-1
CASGRQGGTEAFF
TGCGCCAGCGGGCGACAGGGAGGCACTGAAGCTTTCTTT
>.|.|TRBV7-2|TRBJ2-1
CASSLPPGGSTVNEQFF
TGTGCCAGCAGCCTCCCCCCAGGGGGGTCGACTGTCAATGAGCAGTTCTTC
>.|.|TRBV18|TRBJ2-3
CASSLAISTDTQYF
TGTGCCAGCTCACTCGCGATCAGCACAGATACGCAGTATTTT
>TRBD2|.|TRBV9|TRBJ2-7
CASSAPGGVNEQYF
TGTGCCAGCAGTGCCCCCGGGGGGGTGAACGAGCAGTACTTC
>TRBD1|.|TRBV3-1/TRBV3-2|TRBJ2-7
CASSQLNVANRGINF
TGTGCCAGCAGCCAACTGAACGTGGCCAACAGGGGAATAAACTTC
>.|.|TRBV5-6|TRBJ2-2
CASSLGRGYTGELFF
TGTGCCAGCAGCTTGGGCCGGGGATACACCGGGGAGCTGTTTTTT
>TRBD1|.|TRBV30|TRBJ2-7
CAWSVIGQGTDYEQYF
TGTGCCTGGAGTGTAATTGGACAGGGGACAGACTACGAGCAGTACTTC
>.|.|TRBV15|TRBJ2-5
CATSLGGQETQYF
TGTGCCACCAGCCTCGGAGGGCAAGAGACCCAGTACTTC
>TRBD1|.|TRBV19|TRBJ1-4
CASSSRQGLGEKLFF
TGTGCCAGTAGCTCCCGACAGGGGTTGGGAGAAAAACTGTTTTTT
>.|.|TRBV18|TRBJ2-1
CASSPQRRSTNEQFF
TGTGCCAGCTCACCACAGCGTCGTTCTACCAATGAGCAGTTCTTC
>.|.|TRBV5-6|TRBJ2-1
CASSWQGLEQFF
TGTGCCAGCAGCTGGCAGGGTTTGGAGCAGTTCTTC
>TRBD1|.|TRBV18|TRBJ1-5
CASSSGQANQPQHF
TGTGCCAGCTCATCGGGACAGGCGAATCAGCCCCAGCATTTT
>TRBD2|.|TRBV27|TRBJ2-7
CASSLYRKRASGNRYEQYF
TGTGCCAGCAGTTTATACCGTAAGCGGGCTAGCGGGAATAGGTACGAGCAGTACTTC
>.|.|TRBV10-3|TRBJ2-7
CAISESALPEQYF
TGTGCCATCAGTGAGTCCGCGCTGCCCGAGCAGTACTTC
>.|once|TRBV4-1|TRBJ2-3
CASSHLHGSLGTDTQYF
TGCGCCAGCAGCCACCTGCACGGGTCTCTGGGCACAGATACGCAGTATTTT
>TRBD1|.|TRBV19|TRBJ1-5
CASSRSTGVQPQHF
TGTGCCAGTAGTAGATCGACAGGGGTTCAGCCCCAGCATTTT
>TRBD1|.|TRBV28|TRBJ1-1
CASSSARTGHNTEAFF
TGTGCCAGCAGTTCCGCACGGACAGGGCACAACACTGAAGCTTTCTTT
>.|.|TRBV9|TRBJ2-1
CASSVPKGSRSSYNEQFF
TGTGCCAGCAGCGTCCCTAAGGGGTCCCGAAGCTCCTACAATGAGCAGTTCTTC
>TRBD1|once|TRBV19|TRBJ1-2
CASSTEGQGYGYTF
TGTGCCAGTAGTACTGAGGGACAGGGCTATGGCTACACCTTC
>TRBD2|.|TRBV9|TRBJ2-3
CASSGRLAQSGADTQYF
TGTGCCAGCAGCGGTCGACTAGCCCAGTCGGGGGCAGATACGCAGTATTTT
>.|.|TRBV28|TRBJ2-7
CASSIGTMTYEQYF
TGTGCCAGCAGTATAGGGACAATGACCTACGAGCAGTACTTC
>.|.|TRBV24-1|TRBJ2-7
CATSESTGSRAYEQYF
TGTGCCACCAGTGAGTCTACAGGGTCCCGGGCTTACGAGCAGTACTTC